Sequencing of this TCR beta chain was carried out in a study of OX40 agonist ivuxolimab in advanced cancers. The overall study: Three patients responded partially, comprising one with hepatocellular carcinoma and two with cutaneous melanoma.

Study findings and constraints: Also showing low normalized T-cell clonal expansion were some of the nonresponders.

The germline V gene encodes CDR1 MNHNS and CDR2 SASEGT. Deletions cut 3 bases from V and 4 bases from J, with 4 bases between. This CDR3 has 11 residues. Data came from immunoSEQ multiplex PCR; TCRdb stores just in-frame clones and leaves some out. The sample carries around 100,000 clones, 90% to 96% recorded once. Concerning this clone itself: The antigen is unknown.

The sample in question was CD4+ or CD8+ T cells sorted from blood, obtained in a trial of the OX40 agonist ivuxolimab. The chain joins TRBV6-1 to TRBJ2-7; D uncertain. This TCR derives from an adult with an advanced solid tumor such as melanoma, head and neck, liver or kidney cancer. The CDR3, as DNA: TGTGCCAGCAGTGATGGGTACGAGCAGTACTTC. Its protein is CASSDGYEQYF.